Below, 11 T cell receptor beta chains from the same sample are listed, as sequenced in a study of T cell responses to AZD1222 COVID-19 vaccine (dated by TCRdb to the early 2020s). What the time point label conveys for this sample: baseline before first vaccination. Library prep was done by the immunoSEQ multiplex PCR assay. This is the immuneACCESS table as TCRdb keeps it, with only in-frame sequences that have V and J called. A part of the clones is gone; compared with another copy, unresolved V genes explain less than half, and the rest is unexplained. Here the sample has some 120,000 clones; approximately 89% occur a single time. The ten largest clones add up to around 5% of the sample. Sequenced here: peripheral blood, sampled on day 0 of AZD1222 vaccination. The receptors derive from an adult in good health.

The chain combines TRBV6-2 or TRBV6-3 with TRBJ2-3; unclear D gene. Germline V CDR1 and CDR2: MNHEY, SVGEGT. V was cut by 6 bases and J by 2 bases, with 12 bases left in between. This CDR3 contains 14 residues. For the CDR3, the DNA is TGTGCCAGCAGCTCGGACGCCTTCACAGATACGCAGTATTTT. Protein sequence: CASSSDAFTDTQYF.

V gene TRBV19 combines with J gene TRBJ2-1; TRBD2 aligns across 15 bases. The CDR3 sequence is 16 residues long. CDR1 is LNHDA and CDR2 is SQIVND in the germline V gene (reference sequence). J gave up 1 base and V 9 bases, and 4 bases lay outside the gene matches. For the CDR3, the DNA is TGTGCCAGCCGGACTAGCGGGGGGGGTTCCTACAATGAGCAGTTCTTC. This gives the protein CASRTSGGGSYNEQFF. The whole variable domain, filled in from reference TRBV19 and TRBJ2-1, reads DGGITQSPKYLFRKEGQNVTLSCEQNLNHDAMYWYRQDPGQGLRLIYYSQIVNDFQKGDIAEGYSVSREKKESFPLTVTSAQKNPTAFYLCASRTSGGGSYNEQFFGPGTRLTVL.

The count of this clone is one. V and J are TRBV7-9 and TRBJ2-1; TRBD2 is a possible D gene (5 bases). The V and J ends lost 4 bases and 6 bases respectively, with 10 bases between them. The CDR3 is 13 amino acids. In germline, CDR1 is SEHNR, CDR2 FQNEAQ (reference sequence). CDR3: CASSSTGFNEQFF. CDR3 coding DNA: TGTGCCAGCAGCTCGACGGGGTTCAATGAGCAGTTCTTC.

The chain has TRBV5-1 and TRBJ1-1; D perhaps matches TRBD1 (5 bases). The CDR3 has 15 amino acids. The V gene's germline CDR1 is SGHRS and CDR2 YFSETQ. V lost 0 bases, J lost 5 bases, and 14 bases lay in between. In DNA, the CDR3 is TGCGCCAGCAGCTTGGGATCTCAGGGAGGAACTGAAGCTTTCTTT. This translates into CASSLGSQGGTEAFF. Together with reference TRBV5-1 and TRBJ1-1, the CDR3 gives the full variable domain: KAGVTQTPRYLIKTRGQQVTLSCSPISGHRSVSWYQQTPGQGLQFLFEYFSETQRNKGNFPGRFSGRQFSNSRSEMNVSTLELGDSALYLCASSLGSQGGTEAFFGQGTRLTVV.

The rearrangement uses TRBV6-2 or TRBV6-3 and TRBJ1-2; no clear D. Trimming stripped 2 bases from V and 8 bases from J, with 12 bases between. This CDR3 is 13 amino acids long. Germline V gene sequence: CDR1 MNHEY, CDR2 SVGEGT. CDR3 nucleotide sequence: TGTGCCAGCAGTTACGATCAGGAGAGAGGCTACACCTTC. It encodes CASSYDQERGYTF.

The chain has TRBV14 and TRBJ1-4; D ambiguous. The germline V and J ends were trimmed by 6 bases and 7 bases, with 9 bases remaining between them. The CDR3 is 12 amino acids. Germline-derived CDR1 and CDR2 are SGHDN and FVKESK. CDR3: CASSRPFEKLFF. Here the CDR3 DNA reads TGTGCCAGCAGTCGACCATTTGAAAAACTGTTTTTT.

The chain employs TRBV6-5 and TRBJ1-5; D is undetermined. This CDR3 contains 14 residues. Looked up from germline, CDR1 is MNHEY and CDR2 is SVGAGI. Trimming took off 4 bases at V and 0 bases at J, with 7 bases between the two ends. CDR3 bases: TGTGCCAGCAGTTCCGCTTATAGCAATCAGCCCCAGCATTTT. Protein sequence: CASSSAYSNQPQHF.

The chain carries TRBV24-1 and TRBJ2-5; 8 positions match TRBD2. CDR3 length: 19 amino acids. After removal of 4 bases from V and 4 bases from J, the junction contained 19 bases not matched to a gene. Germline V gene lookup returns CDR1 KGHDR and CDR2 SFDVKD. CDR3 DNA: TGTGCCACCAGTGACCGCGACCCTCTGTGGCGGGGGGCACGAGAGACCCAGTACTTC. Translating it yields CATSDRDPLWRGARETQYF.

This chain uses TRBV6-5 with TRBJ2-7; D might be TRBD1 or TRBD2, each matching 6 bases. The length of the CDR3 is 14 residues. Trimming removed 0 bases from V and 3 bases from J, with 9 bases in between. The germline gives CDR1 MNHEY, CDR2 SVGAGI. The CDR3 is CASSYSGGNYEQYF. DNA of the CDR3: TGTGCCAGCAGTTACTCGGGGGGCAACTACGAGCAGTACTTC.

The chain couples TRBV6-2 or TRBV6-3 to TRBJ2-1, with D perhaps TRBD2 (6 bases). This CDR3 has 13 amino acids. Per germline, CDR1 MNHEY and CDR2 SVGEGT. The ends were cut back, 5 bases at V and 8 bases at J, with 13 bases in the middle. The CDR3 coding sequence is TGTGCCAGCAGTGGGGGGTGGGCGGATGAGCAGTTCTTC. It codes for CASSGGWADEQFF.

V gene TRBV28 combines with J gene TRBJ2-7, with no clear D. The CDR3 is 14 amino acids. Germline CDR1 reads MDHEN; CDR2 reads SYDVKM. The germline V and J ends were trimmed by 5 bases and 4 bases, with 15 bases remaining between them. CDR3 loop: CASSARVYPYEQYF. CDR3 nucleotide sequence: TGTGCCAGCAGTGCCCGAGTTTATCCTTACGAGCAGTACTTC.